A selection of T cell receptor beta chains follows, all from one sample in a study of blood T cell repertoires in COVID-19. Using immunoSEQ multiplex PCR, the repertoire was profiled, and TCRdb retains in-frame clones only, with some absent. The sample contains over 95,000 clones, roughly 76% of which appear only once. Specimen: peripheral blood. Receptor source: a human donor in a cohort sampled during active COVID-19. Both conserved end residues are part of each CDR3. A D gene is named only where the DNA matches it firmly. The size of a clone is reported for some rows only, either as once, few or many, or as a class for expanded clones.

d_call j_call clone_size v_call cdr3_nt cdr3_aa
TRBD1 TRBJ1-6 few TRBV6-2/TRBV6-3 TGTGCCAGCAGTACGGGACAGACGGGGTTGTCACCCCTCCACTTT CASSTGQTGLSPLHF
NA TRBJ2-1 NA TRBV7-9 TGTGCCAGCAGCTTTTACCCCGGGGGTGCTGCCTACAATGAGCAGTTCTTC CASSFYPGGAAYNEQFF
TRBD1 TRBJ1-1 NA TRBV27 TGTGCCAGCAGTTTACGGACAGGGGGAACTGAAGCTTTCTTT CASSLRTGGTEAFF
NA TRBJ1-2 NA TRBV14 TGTGCCAGCAGCCAAAGTTTGGGGCGTCCAGTTGGCTACACCTTC CASSQSLGRPVGYTF
NA TRBJ2-1 NA TRBV30 TGTGCCTGGTCCCCCTCCCAGGGCAAGCAGTTCTTC CAWSPSQGKQFF
TRBD1 TRBJ1-3 NA TRBV5-1 TGCGCCAGCAGCTTGGCGACAGGGGGATCTGGAAACACCATATATTTT CASSLATGGSGNTIYF
TRBD2 TRBJ2-1 NA TRBV27 TGTGCCAGCAGTCGCGGGACTAGCGGGAAACCCAATGAGCAGTTCTTC CASSRGTSGKPNEQFF
TRBD1 TRBJ1-3 NA TRBV5-1 TGCGCCAGCAGCCTACTGGGACAGGGAAGCTCTGGAAACACCATATATTTT CASSLLGQGSSGNTIYF
NA TRBJ2-7 NA TRBV10-3 TGTGCCATCAGTGAGACTACGGCCTCCTACGAGCAGTACTTC CAISETTASYEQYF
TRBD2 TRBJ2-1 NA TRBV5-1 TGCGCCAGCAGTCGGAGCGGGAGCACGGGCAATGAGCAGTTCTTC CASSRSGSTGNEQFF
NA TRBJ1-6 NA TRBV6-2/TRBV6-3 TGTGCCAGCACCCCGCGGGGGTATTCACCCCTCCACTTT CASTPRGYSPLHF
TRBD1 TRBJ1-2 NA TRBV28 TGTGCCAGCAGTTTGCCGGGACAGGGGGCAACTGGCTACACCTTC CASSLPGQGATGYTF
NA TRBJ1-2 NA TRBV4-3 TGCGCCAGCAGCCAAGAGTTGGACAGTACGCGGGGCTACACCTTC CASSQELDSTRGYTF
TRBD2 TRBJ2-4 NA TRBV18 TGTGCCAGCTCACCGACTAGCGGGAGGCCAAACCTGAAAAACATTCAGTACTTC CASSPTSGRPNLKNIQYF
NA TRBJ1-2 NA TRBV28 TGTGCCAGCAGATTAGGCGGCTCCGGGATGGAAGTAGGAGAGTATGGCTACACCTTC CASRLGGSGMEVGEYGYTF
NA TRBJ2-7 NA TRBV27 TGTGCCAGCAGTCCGACAGTAACCTCCTACGAGCAGTACTTC CASSPTVTSYEQYF
NA TRBJ1-1 NA TRBV7-2 TGTGCCAGCAGCCGTCAGACAGTGAACACTGAAGCTTTCTTT CASSRQTVNTEAFF
NA TRBJ2-7 NA TRBV28 TGTGCCAGCAGTTTTTCCACCTCGGCTAGCACCGTCACCTACGAGCAGTACTTC CASSFSTSASTVTYEQYF
NA TRBJ1-6 NA TRBV3-1/TRBV3-2 TGTGCCAGCAGCCAGCCCGGGAGCTCCTATAATTCACCCCTCCACTTT CASSQPGSSYNSPLHF
NA TRBJ1-2 NA TRBV10-3 TGTGCCATCAGTGACTGGGCAGGGCAAAACTATGGCTACACCTTC CAISDWAGQNYGYTF
TRBD2 TRBJ2-3 NA TRBV5-4 TGTGCCAGCAGCTTGAATCCGGGGGGGCGCACAGATACGCAGTATTTT CASSLNPGGRTDTQYF
TRBD1 TRBJ1-4 NA TRBV11-2 TGTGCCAGCAGCTTAGTGAGGACAGGACGAGAAAAACTGTTTTTT CASSLVRTGREKLFF
NA TRBJ1-4 NA TRBV5-1 TGCGCCAGCAGCTTAGGGCAGGGGAAAGAAAAACTGTTTTTT CASSLGQGKEKLFF
NA TRBJ1-1 NA TRBV6-1 TGTGCCAGCAGTGAAGAGAGGGTGGAGGACACTGAAGCTTTCTTT CASSEERVEDTEAFF
TRBD2 TRBJ2-3 once TRBV11-3 TGTGCCAGCAGCTCCTCTAGCGGGGGGCATACGCAGTATTTT CASSSSSGGHTQYF
TRBD2 TRBJ2-1 NA TRBV11-1 TGTGCCAGCAGGCCCGCCCCGACTAGCGGTTGGAATGAGCAGTTCTTC CASRPAPTSGWNEQFF
TRBD2 TRBJ2-7 NA TRBV11-2 TGTGCCAGCAGCTTATTTCCGGGGGGGTCCTTCGAGCAGTACTTC CASSLFPGGSFEQYF
TRBD1 TRBJ1-2 NA TRBV28 TGTGCCAGCAGTATTATCTCTACGGGACAGTCGAAATATGGCTACACCTTC CASSIISTGQSKYGYTF
NA TRBJ1-2 once TRBV6-5 TGTGCCAGCAGTTACGCAGAAAACTATGGCTACACCTTC CASSYAENYGYTF
NA TRBJ1-4 once TRBV19 TGTGCCAGTAGTACCGCGGGAATCCCAGGAAAACTGTTTTTT CASSTAGIPGKLFF
TRBD1 TRBJ1-4 NA TRBV29-1 TGCAGCGTTGAAAGGGACAGGGATGAAAAACTGTTTTTT CSVERDRDEKLFF
NA TRBJ1-5 once TRBV18 TGTGCCAGCTCACCAGCTTCAGCAGGCGGCAATCAGCCCCAGCATTTT CASSPASAGGNQPQHF
TRBD1 TRBJ1-6 NA TRBV4-3 TGCGCCAGCAGCCAAACAGGGGCGACTAATTCACCCCTCCACTTT CASSQTGATNSPLHF
TRBD1 TRBJ2-1 few TRBV27 TGTGCCAGCAGTGGGGACAGGGGTTACGAGCAGTTCTTC CASSGDRGYEQFF
NA TRBJ2-7 few TRBV4-3 TGCGCCAGCAGCCAAGAATCGTTCTACGAGCAGTACTTC CASSQESFYEQYF
TRBD1 TRBJ2-6 NA TRBV30 TGTGCCTGGGGGGGGACAGGGACTGGGGCCAACGTCCTGACTTTC CAWGGTGTGANVLTF
TRBD2 TRBJ2-3 NA TRBV6-2/TRBV6-3 TGTGCCAGCAGTGGCCCGGGACTAGCGGGGGTCGGGGATACGCAGTATTTT CASSGPGLAGVGDTQYF
NA TRBJ1-2 few TRBV21-1 TGTGCCAGCATCGGGGACCCCGGGAGACGGGCTAACTATGGCTACACCTTC CASIGDPGRRANYGYTF
NA TRBJ1-1 NA TRBV19 TGTGCCAGTAGTATAGTGTTCGGGGGGAACACTGAAGCTTTCTTT CASSIVFGGNTEAFF
NA TRBJ1-2 NA TRBV6-5 TGTGCCAGCAGGGGACAAAGGAGTGGCTACACCTTC CASRGQRSGYTF
NA TRBJ1-1 once TRBV5-1 TGCGCCAGCAGCGCCTCGGTTAGGAACACTGAAGCTTTCTTT CASSASVRNTEAFF
TRBD1 TRBJ1-5 NA TRBV30 TGTGCCTGGAGTGTACGGCAGGGGGCTAATCAGCCCCAGCATTTT CAWSVRQGANQPQHF
TRBD1 TRBJ1-5 NA TRBV28 TGTGCCAGCAGCCCTGCCGGGACAGGGCCGAATCAGCCCCAGCATTTT CASSPAGTGPNQPQHF
NA TRBJ1-2 NA TRBV5-1 TGCGCCAGCAGCTTGGACGGACAGTTCAGCTATGGCTACACCTTC CASSLDGQFSYGYTF
NA TRBJ1-2 NA TRBV5-3 TGTGCCAGAAGCAACGCTGGGAGCAGGACTTATGGCTACACCTTC CARSNAGSRTYGYTF
TRBD1 TRBJ2-6 NA TRBV6-1 TGTGCCAGCAGTGATCTACAGGGGGCTGGGGCCAACGTCCTGACTTTC CASSDLQGAGANVLTF
NA TRBJ1-3 NA TRBV3-1/TRBV3-2 TGTGCCAGCAGCCAGAACATCAGGGGTACCTCTGGAAACACCATATATTTT CASSQNIRGTSGNTIYF
TRBD2 TRBJ2-1 NA TRBV15 TGTGCCACCAGCTTTAGCGGGAGGGGATACAATGAGCAGTTCTTC CATSFSGRGYNEQFF
NA TRBJ1-2 NA TRBV5-5 TGTGCCAGCAGCTTGGCTCCCGGGGTTTACTATGGCTACACCTTC CASSLAPGVYYGYTF
TRBD1 TRBJ2-7 NA TRBV2 TGTGCCAGCGAGCGACAGGGCGTCAAGTCCAACGAGCAGTACTTC CASERQGVKSNEQYF
NA TRBJ1-1 NA TRBV10-3 TGTGCCATCAGTGTGACAGGAAAGAACACTGAAGCTTTCTTT CAISVTGKNTEAFF